This T cell receptor beta chain was documented in a study of T cell responses to AZD1222 COVID-19 vaccine. Trimming shortened V by 3 bases and J by 2 bases, and 17 bases separated the two germline ends. Germline-derived CDR1 and CDR2 are MNHEY and SMNVEV (reference sequence). There are 16 residues in the CDR3. TCRdb's table, derived via immunoSEQ multiplex PCR, lists solely in-frame clones and lacks some. The sample lists 130,000 or so clones; about 94% were seen once. The chain recombines TRBV27 with TRBJ2-7; tentatively, D is TRBD1 or TRBD2 (5 bases each). Sample: peripheral blood, taken on day 0 of AZD1222 vaccination. This clonotype was obtained from an adult in good health. DNA of the CDR3: TGTGCCAGCAGTTTCCTCCGGGACCCCGGCCCCTACGAGCAGTACTTC. As protein: CASSFLRDPGPYEQYF.